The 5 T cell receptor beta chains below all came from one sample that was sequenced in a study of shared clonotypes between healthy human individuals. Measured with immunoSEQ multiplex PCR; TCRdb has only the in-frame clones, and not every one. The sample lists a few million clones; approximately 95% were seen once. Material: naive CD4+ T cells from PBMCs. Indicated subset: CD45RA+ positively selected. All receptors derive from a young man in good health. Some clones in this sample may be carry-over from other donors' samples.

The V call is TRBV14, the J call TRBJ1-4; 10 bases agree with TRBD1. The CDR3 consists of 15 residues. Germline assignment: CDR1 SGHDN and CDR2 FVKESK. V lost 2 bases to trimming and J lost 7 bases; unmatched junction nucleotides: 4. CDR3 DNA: TGTGCCAGCAGCCAAATGACAGGGGGCGTTGAAAAACTGTTTTTT. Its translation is CASSQMTGGVEKLFF. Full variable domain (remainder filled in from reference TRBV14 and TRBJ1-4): EAGVTQFPSHSVIEKGQTVTLRCDPISGHDNLYWYRRVMGKEIKFLLHFVKESKQDESGMPNNRFLAERTGGTYSTLKVQPAELEDSGVYFCASSQMTGGVEKLFFGSGTQLSVL.

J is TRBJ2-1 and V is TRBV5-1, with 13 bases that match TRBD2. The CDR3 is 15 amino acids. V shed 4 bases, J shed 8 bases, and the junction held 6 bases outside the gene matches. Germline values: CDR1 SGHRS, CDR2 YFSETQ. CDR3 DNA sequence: TGCGCCAGCAGCCGGACTAGCGGGAGCGTAGATGAGCAGTTCTTC. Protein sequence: CASSRTSGSVDEQFF. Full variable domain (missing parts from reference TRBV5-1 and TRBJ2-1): KAGVTQTPRYLIKTRGQQVTLSCSPISGHRSVSWYQQTPGQGLQFLFEYFSETQRNKGNFPGRFSGRQFSNSRSEMNVSTLELGDSALYLCASSRTSGSVDEQFFGPGTRLTVL.

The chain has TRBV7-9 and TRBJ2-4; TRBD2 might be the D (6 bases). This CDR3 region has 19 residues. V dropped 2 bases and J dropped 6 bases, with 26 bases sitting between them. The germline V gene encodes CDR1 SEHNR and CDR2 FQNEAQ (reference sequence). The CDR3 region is CASSLRAVSIHTGGNIQYF. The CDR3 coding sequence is TGTGCCAGCAGCTTAAGGGCCGTATCGATTCATACCGGGGGAAACATTCAGTACTTC.

In DNA, the CDR3 is TGTGCCAGCAGTCCCAAAAGGGGGTGGTCAGGGGATCAGCCCCAGCATTTT. Protein sequence: CASSPKRGWSGDQPQHF. The rearrangement joins TRBV28 to TRBJ1-5, with D perhaps TRBD1 (6 bases). This CDR3 has 17 amino acids. Trimming took off 5 bases at V and 5 bases at J, with 22 bases between the two ends. Germline CDR1 is MDHEN and CDR2 is SYDVKM.

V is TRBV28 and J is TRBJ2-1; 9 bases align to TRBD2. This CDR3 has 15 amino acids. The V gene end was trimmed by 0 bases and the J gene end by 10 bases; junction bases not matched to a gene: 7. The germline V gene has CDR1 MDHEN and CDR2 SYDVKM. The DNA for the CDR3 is TGTGCCAGCAGTTTATGGGCGGGAGGGGGCACGGAGCAGTTCTTC. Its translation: CASSLWAGGGTEQFF. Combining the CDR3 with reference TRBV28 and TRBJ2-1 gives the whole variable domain DVKVTQSSRYLVKRTGEKVFLECVQDMDHENMFWYRQDPGLGLRLIYFSYDVKMKEKGDIPEGYSVSREKKERFSLILESASTNQTSMYLCASSLWAGGGTEQFFGPGTRLTVL.